This T cell receptor beta chain was recovered during a study of post-analysis software for immune sequencing data (dated by TCRdb to about 2015). A note on the overall study: Relapsing-remitting, secondary progressive and progressive-relapsing multiple sclerosis were recorded as disease courses, and subtype annotation was lacking for some patients. The patient repertoires were set against around ten previously published healthy control repertoires from donors whose ages ranged from roughly 6 to 27 years. A subset of samples was prepared in parallel using single-end sample barcoding, then pooled and co-amplified after Illumina adapter ligation. Beyond this particular receptor, the publication reports: The multiple sclerosis patient group was slightly younger than the control group. Significantly lower normalized Chao1 diversity was found in multiple sclerosis patients than in controls, suggesting substantial peripheral T-cell clonal expansion. Direct clustering with F measure revealed strong co-clustering of samples prepared in the same batch, which led to a batch-effect correction. Several TRBV segments, including TRBV5-6, TRBV5-1 and TRBV20-1, were significantly more frequent in patients than controls.

Library creation used PCR. TCRdb lists the instrument as Illumina HiSeq 2500. Unique molecular identifiers were incorporated into TCR beta cDNA libraries to reduce PCR and sequencing biases. Roughly 500,000 cDNA molecules were obtained per 1 to 10 million input T cells, so each molecule approximated one T cell. The patient libraries were prepared and sequenced using the same protocol as the earlier healthy control dataset. Within a given batch, samples were prepared together, multiplexed and sequenced on the same HiSeq lane. The study's processing was this. Raw barcoded reads were processed with MIGEC, and single-read molecular identifier groups were discarded before consensus assembly and CDR3 extraction. Clonotype tables were post-analysed with VDJtools, and diversity was normalized by down-sampling all datasets to the smallest sample size. To correct batch-related cross-sample contamination, repertoire overlap clustering matched CDR3 amino acid sequences but not nucleotide sequences. TCRdb's own reprocessing of the public reads used fastp at Q25 and MiXCR and kept productive beta chains. Entries are consolidated by CDR3 protein sequence, retaining the most common genes and DNA. The V and J calls and clone size are TCRdb's, not the authors'. The sample profile shows under 200,000 distinct CDR3 sequences; 30% to 45% of them were found once. 25% to 35% of the sample comes from the top ten.

According to the germline V gene, CDR1 reads SGHDN and CDR2 reads FVKESK. V and J are truncated by 4 bases and 4 bases respectively, leaving an intervening sequence of 10 bases. The CDR3, cysteine through phenylalanine, is 13 amino acids long. The sequence is cut down to CDR3 DNA, 39 bases in frame from base 1. As for this clonotype: Its antigen remains unidentified. Per-nucleotide qualities are absent, and no much larger clonotype sits a single base away.

The sample's time point label, decoded: second blood draw from one MS patient after hematopoietic stem cell transplantation. TCR beta repertoires were profiled from peripheral blood of over 10 young patients with multiple sclerosis to demonstrate the VDJtools post-analysis software. The patients with multiple sclerosis were children and adolescents between about 6 and 15 years of age. Source: blood, taken after autologous hematopoietic stem cell transplantation. The rearrangement joined TRBV14 to TRBJ1-2; no D gene call is confident. The source of this sequence is a girl between 5 and 17 years old with multiple sclerosis. Donor details come from another sample of the same person, matched by shared clones. The CDR3: CASSLGHLYGYTF. Here is the DNA: TGTGCCAGCAGCCTCGGGCACCTCTATGGCTACACCTTC.